This is a list of T cell receptor beta chains from one sample in a study of siplizumab effects on memory and regulatory T cells. Measured with immunoSEQ multiplex PCR; TCRdb has only the in-frame clones, and not every one. The data show tens of thousands of clones, with around 97% seen just once and around 0.029% held by the top ten. The sample comprised naive CD4+ T cells sorted from blood. Receptor source: a human donor in good health. Each CDR3 is given with its conserved first and last residue. A D gene is named only where the DNA matches it firmly. Part of the rows lack a size; the others show once, few, many or a class for expanded clones.

CDR3 protein,CDR3 DNA,D gene,J gene,clone size,V gene
CASLFQDRTPTDTQYF,TGTGCCAGCCTCTTTCAAGACAGGACTCCCACAGATACGCAGTATTTT,-,TRBJ2-3,once,TRBV2
CASSKAVKQSGSKSPTEAFF,TGTGCCAGCAGCAAAGCGGTGAAGCAGTCGGGGAGTAAGTCTCCCACTGAAGCTTTCTTT,-,TRBJ1-1,once,TRBV21-1
CASSMSVPTGELFF,TGTGCCAGTAGTATGTCAGTGCCCACCGGGGAGCTGTTTTTT,-,TRBJ2-2,-,TRBV19
CASSSSGTGVAKLFF,TGTGCCAGCAGTTCCTCAGGGACAGGGGTGGCAAAACTGTTTTTT,TRBD1,TRBJ1-4,-,TRBV27
CASGQFLDTQYF,TGTGCCAGCGGTCAGTTTCTGGATACGCAGTATTTT,-,TRBJ2-3,-,TRBV11-2
CASSSHVGGKNTEAFF,TGCGCCAGCAGCTCCCATGTCGGGGGCAAGAACACTGAAGCTTTCTTT,-,TRBJ1-1,few,TRBV4-1
CASSFTRVEGYEQYF,TGTGCCAGCAGCTTCACCAGGGTCGAGGGATACGAGCAGTACTTC,-,TRBJ2-7,-,TRBV11-2
CSWGEVPLPQYF,TGTTCCTGGGGTGAGGTTCCGTTACCCCAGTACTTC,-,TRBJ2-5,-,TRBV2
CASSLGLAGSTDTQYF,TGTGCCAGCAGCTTAGGACTAGCGGGGAGCACAGATACGCAGTATTTT,TRBD2,TRBJ2-3,-,TRBV11-3
CASSFGRNTEAFF,TGCGCCAGTAGCTTCGGCAGGAACACTGAAGCTTTCTTT,-,TRBJ1-1,-,TRBV5-1
CASSLYRGGPYEQYF,TGTGCCAGTAGTCTTTACAGGGGAGGGCCCTACGAGCAGTACTTC,-,TRBJ2-7,-,TRBV19
CASSLGSRGNYGYTF,TGTGCCAGCAGCTTGGGGTCCAGAGGGAACTATGGCTACACCTTC,-,TRBJ1-2,-,TRBV5-4
CASSERQGKTEAFF,TGTGCCAGCAGTGAACGACAGGGGAAAACTGAAGCTTTCTTT,TRBD1,TRBJ1-1,few,TRBV2
CASSHGHGTENSPLHF,TGCGCCAGCAGCCACGGCCATGGGACAGAGAATTCACCCCTCCACTTT,TRBD1,TRBJ1-6,-,TRBV5-1
CASSYEGAKNIQYF,TGTGCCAGCAGCTATGAGGGTGCCAAAAACATTCAGTACTTC,-,TRBJ2-4,-,TRBV11-1
CASSIRWLAGFQETQYF,TGTGCCAGTAGTATTCGTTGGCTAGCGGGGTTTCAAGAGACCCAGTACTTC,TRBD2,TRBJ2-5,-,TRBV19
CASRETGGNYGYTF,TGTGCCAGCAGGGAGACAGGGGGAAACTATGGCTACACCTTC,TRBD1,TRBJ1-2,-,TRBV6-1
CASSWTRGGGDEQYF,TGTGCCAGCAGCTGGACGCGGGGGGGCGGCGACGAGCAGTACTTC,TRBD2,TRBJ2-7,-,TRBV7-2
CASSDQWESYEQYF,TGTGCCAGCAGTGACCAATGGGAATCCTACGAGCAGTACTTC,-,TRBJ2-7,-,TRBV2
CASSTYRDRGSNQPQHF,TGTGCCAGTAGTACTTACCGGGACAGGGGGAGCAATCAGCCCCAGCATTTT,TRBD1,TRBJ1-5,-,TRBV19
CASSSQGITNTEAFF,TGTGCCAGCAGTTCGCAGGGGATTACGAACACTGAAGCTTTCTTT,-,TRBJ1-1,-,TRBV6-6
CASSVEQGNTEAFF,TGTGCCAGCAGCGTAGAGCAGGGGAACACTGAAGCTTTCTTT,-,TRBJ1-1,-,TRBV9
CASQGGNTQETQYF,TGCGCCAGCCAAGGGGGGAACACTCAAGAGACCCAGTACTTC,-,TRBJ2-5,-,TRBV5-1